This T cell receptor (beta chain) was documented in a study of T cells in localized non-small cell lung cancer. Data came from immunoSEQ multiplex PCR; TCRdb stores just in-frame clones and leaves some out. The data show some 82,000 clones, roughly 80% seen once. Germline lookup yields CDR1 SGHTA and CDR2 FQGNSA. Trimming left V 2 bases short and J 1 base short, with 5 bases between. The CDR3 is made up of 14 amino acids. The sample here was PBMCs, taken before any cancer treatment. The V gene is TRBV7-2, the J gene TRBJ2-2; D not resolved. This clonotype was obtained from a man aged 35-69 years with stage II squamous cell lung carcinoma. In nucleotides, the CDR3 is TGTGCCAGCAGCTTATCGATGAACACCGGGGAGCTGTTTTTT. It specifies CASSLSMNTGELFF.